Sequencing of this T cell receptor beta chain was carried out in a study of cytomegalovirus exposure and HLA in healthy donors. Whole-study results and caveats: Researchers had no immune exposure information except CMV serostatus available. A link between a missense DCLRE1C variant and TCR beta V- and J-gene trimming emerged from a later analysis. The productive fraction for most TCR beta V segments was about 90% or about 30% in an earlier analysis.

The PCR had 60 Vbeta and 13 Jbeta primers. This table comes from immunoSEQ multiplex PCR, and its TCRdb copy is limited to in-frame clones, with some not included. The sample has 120,000 to 150,000 clones, roughly 80% seen once; the top ten hold roughly 4.3%. The V gene's germline CDR1 is SGHRS and CDR2 YFSETQ. The CDR3 covers 14 residues. The V end was cut by 7 bases, the J end by 0 bases, with 13 bases between. Note on this clone: The antigen is not known.

The J gene is TRBJ1-2, the V gene TRBV5-1; D call uncertain. The specimen was PBMCs. This sequence was found in a woman aged 35 to 49 in good health and CMV-seropositive. CDR3 DNA: TGCGCCAGCTCAGTGGGAGATGCTAACTATGGCTACACCTTC. This sequence encodes CASSVGDANYGYTF.